This paragraph reports one T cell receptor beta chain. The clone's antigen remains unknown. No much larger clone is present one base from it, and per-base qualities are unavailable. This specimen's time point label, interpreted: about 28 days (+/-7) after the second vaccine dose. The sample's treatment or condition label, decoded: meningococcal conjugate vaccine given as trial control. Samples from vaccinated people were obtained from the UK trials COV001 and COV002, which included a single-blind randomized controlled phase 2/3 trial of AZD1222 (ChAdOx1 nCoV-19) in healthy adults. For TCRbeta chain sequencing, PBMC samples were collected from trial participants at day 0 and at day 28 after the second dose. This entry comes from a study of T cell responses to AZD1222 COVID-19 vaccine (dated by TCRdb to about 2021). General notes on the study: A total of over 230 trial participants underwent TCR sequencing, of whom about 200 received two doses of AZD1222 and roughly 25 received two doses of the MenACWY control vaccine. Trial participants were enrolled by age into 18-55, 56-69 and 70-plus year subgroups, with about 150, 28 and 57 TCR-sequenced participants respectively.

The germline V and J ends show losses of 6 bases and 7 bases respectively, and no gene match explains 6 bases of the junction. Including the terminal cysteine and phenylalanine, the CDR3 comprises 15 residues. Left in the record is the CDR3 DNA by itself, 45 bases read in frame from the first base. CDR1 MNHEY and CDR2 SVGAGI were looked up in the germline V gene. The CDR3 regions of human TCRbeta chains were subjected to immunosequencing. The authors' pipeline ran thus. Repertoire TCRs were checked for matches against a reference library of SARS-CoV-2-specific TCRs that had been generated using the MIRA antigen-specificity platform. Breadth meant the fraction of unique TCRs that were SARS-CoV-2-associated, whereas depth meant the fraction of total T cells that were SARS-CoV-2-associated. Using the MIRA data, each spike-specific TCR was assigned both to the spike region to which the TCR was reactive and to a CD4 or CD8 class. Log10-transformed breadth and depth values were compared by one-way ANOVA with Sidak's multiple comparisons tests. TCRdb holds this immuneACCESS table with in-frame rearrangements only. Some clones are missing; in checked studies, unresolved V genes explain under half, and the rest has no known cause. D and trimming come from the DNA, and the V and J calls and clone size come from that table. Here the sample has under 200,000 clones; 90% to 95% occur a single time. The ten largest make up about 4% of the sample.

Overall study results and their limits: Epitopes outside the regions mutated in the B.1.351 and B.1.1.7 variants were reportedly recognized by nearly half of the unique spike-specific TCRs. Conclusions about previously exposed vaccinees are limited, since just five to seven AZD1222 recipients were seropositive for SARS-CoV-2 at baseline. The vaccine-associated CD4 TCRs covered the entire spike protein, and the dominant responses fell in regions 160-218 and 743-854. In the small 56-69-year group, the increase in depth fell short of significance, most likely because of low power. No day 14 peak-response samples were available, so repertoires were characterized only after the peak T cell response. Most participants were white British and females outnumbered males, and the authors suggested that clonal diversity may have been underestimated. Spike-specific TCR breadth and depth rose significantly after two AZD1222 doses compared with day 0 and with MenACWY recipients.

The chain is made from TRBV6-5 and TRBJ2-2; 12 nucleotides in the junction match TRBD2. This TCR came from an adult who received the MenACWY meningococcal vaccine as a control. Specimen: peripheral blood, collected 28 days after the second dose of the MenACWY control vaccine. The nucleotides are TGTGCCAGCAGACTAGCGGGAGGAAAGGGCGGGGAGCTGTTTTTT. Its protein product is CASRLAGGKGGELFF.